One sample yielded the 10 T cell receptor beta chains listed below, sequenced in a study of shared clonotypes between healthy human individuals (TCRdb year 2020). The method behind the library was the immunoSEQ multiplex PCR assay. Entries here come from immuneACCESS through TCRdb and include only in-frame sequences with V and J called. Some clones fail to appear in such tables; in the studies checked, an unresolved V gene covers under half of the shortfall, and the cause of the remainder is unknown. This sample has millions of clones in its table, and over 85% of those were observed once. Clones ranked in the top ten supply roughly 0.15% of the sample. The sequenced material came from naive CD4+ T cells sorted from blood. Read against the paper, the sample's cell subset or site label means: CD45RA+ positively selected. The source of these receptors is a man aged 18-30 years in good health.

The chain has TRBV7-2 and TRBJ2-7; the D call may be TRBD1 or TRBD2 (5 bases each). Germline lookup yields CDR1 SGHTA and CDR2 FQGNSA. The V end lost 5 bases, the J end lost 2 bases, and 16 bases lay between the germline ends. The CDR3 loop spans 15 amino acids. The CDR3 spells CASSKPGPMTYEQYF. DNA of the CDR3: TGTGCCAGCAGCAAACCGGGACCGATGACCTACGAGCAGTACTTC.

The chain uses TRBV18 and TRBJ2-5; 8 bases agree with TRBD1. V lost 3 bases and J lost 0; bases outside the gene matches: 12. CDR3 size: 18 residues. Germline lookup yields CDR1 KGHSH and CDR2 LQKENI. The chain's CDR3 is CASSPLQGAISHQETQYF. CDR3 coding DNA: TGTGCCAGCTCACCTCTCCAGGGGGCTATATCCCACCAAGAGACCCAGTACTTC.

V is TRBV10-1 and J is TRBJ2-7; 7 nucleotides match TRBD2. V trimming: 6 bases; J trimming: 0 bases; junction bases outside the gene matches: 8. Germline loops: CDR1 WNHNN, CDR2 SYGVQD (reference sequence). This CDR3 comprises 15 residues. CDR3 residues: CASSAGGGSSYEQYF. The CDR3 coding sequence is TGCGCCAGCAGCGCCGGGGGAGGGAGCTCCTACGAGCAGTACTTC.

V is TRBV7-2 and J is TRBJ2-3, with 8 positions matching TRBD2. The CDR3 contains 14 residues. V shed 6 bases, J shed 5 bases, and the junction held 7 bases outside the gene matches. CDR1 and CDR2 from the germline V gene are SGHTA and FQGNSA. CDR3 bases: TGTGCCAGCAGTCAGCGGGAGCCTAGAGATACGCAGTATTTT. Amino acids: CASSQREPRDTQYF.

V usage is TRBV5-1 and J usage is TRBJ1-2, with 8 nucleotides matching TRBD1. The ends lost 4 bases at V and 3 bases at J; junction bases unmatched: 5. The germline gives CDR1 SGHRS, CDR2 YFSETQ. The CDR3 has 14 amino acids. The CDR3 spells CASSRGQDDYGYTF. The CDR3 coding sequence is TGCGCCAGCAGCCGGGGACAGGACGACTATGGCTACACCTTC.

A note on this clone: Other nucleotide sequences from this sample produce the same CDR3. The chain links TRBV18 to TRBJ2-2, with 10 bases identical to TRBD2. Losses at the gene ends were 3 bases for V and 5 bases for J; bases not matched to a gene: 6. CDR3 length: 16 residues. Germline CDR1 KGHSH, CDR2 LQKENI. The CDR3 DNA reads TGTGCCAGCTCACCTCTAGCGGGAGTGGATACCGGGGAGCTGTTTTTT. It translates to CASSPLAGVDTGELFF. Based on the CDR3 plus reference TRBV18 and TRBJ2-2, the full variable domain is NAGVMQNPRHLVRRRGQEARLRCSPMKGHSHVYWYRQLPEEGLKFMVYLQKENIIDESGMPKERFSAEFPKEGPSILRIQQVVRGDSAAYFCASSPLAGVDTGELFFGEGSRLTVL.

V usage is TRBV7-2 and J usage is TRBJ2-7, with 8 bases fitting TRBD1. V lost 3 bases to trimming and J lost 1 base; unmatched junction nucleotides: 8. Germline V gene data show CDR1 as SGHTA and CDR2 as FQGNSA. The CDR3 loop spans 16 amino acids. This chain's CDR3 is CASSLLMRQGSYEQYF. CDR3 in DNA: TGTGCCAGCAGCTTGCTAATGAGACAGGGGTCCTACGAGCAGTACTTC.

For this clone: At the DNA level, this CDR3 is encoded by other sequences in the same sample as well. The rearrangement joins TRBV5-1 to TRBJ2-7; D uncertain. Trimming left V 0 bases short and J 1 base short, with 5 bases between. The CDR3 covers 13 residues. Per germline, CDR1 SGHRS and CDR2 YFSETQ. As DNA, the CDR3 is TGCGCCAGCAGCTTGGGTCAATCCTACGAGCAGTACTTC. This codes for CASSLGQSYEQYF.

The V gene is TRBV28, the J gene TRBJ2-7; a weak D match, TRBD1 (5 bases). Germline assignment: CDR1 MDHEN and CDR2 SYDVKM. This CDR3 has 13 residues. Trimming cost V 7 bases and J 9 bases, with 19 bases left between them. CDR3 in DNA: TGTGCCAGCACCCTCCAGGGCCCTCAGGGGCAGTACTTC. Protein: CASTLQGPQGQYF.

This clone was observed once. Additional DNA sequences in this sample encode the identical CDR3. This chain links TRBV5-1 with TRBJ2-7; tentatively, D is TRBD2 (5 bases). Germline CDR1 reads SGHRS; CDR2 reads YFSETQ. V was pared by 0 bases and J by 4 bases, with 14 bases between. CDR3 length: 15 residues. CDR3 amino acids: CASSLGGSAVYEQYF. The CDR3 DNA is TGCGCCAGCAGCTTGGGTGGGAGTGCGGTGTACGAGCAGTACTTC.